These 24 T cell receptor beta chains were sequenced from one sample in a study of blood T cell repertoires in COVID-19. Clones were sequenced by immunoSEQ multiplex PCR, and TCRdb holds only the in-frame ones, with some missing. The sample includes 150,000 to 200,000 clones, around four fifths of them seen just once. Sequencing was performed on PBMCs or T cells enriched from blood (not recorded which). The source of these receptors is a woman aged 45-65 years who had recovered from COVID-19.

The V call is TRBV11-2, the J call TRBJ2-1; 8 bases are a match to TRBD1. This CDR3 is built from 14 residues. V shed 5 bases and J 9 bases; nucleotides not matched to a gene: 9. Germline lookup yields CDR1 SGHAT and CDR2 FQNNGV. The CDR3, as DNA: TGTGCCAGCAGCCTCGGACAGGGAAGAGGTGAGCAGTTCTTC. Its protein is CASSLGQGRGEQFF.

This clone came up a few times. The gene calls are TRBV7-2 and TRBJ2-3; a possible D gene is TRBD2 (5 bases). Trimming took 4 bases from V and 0 from J, leaving 14 bases between them. The CDR3 length is 16 residues. CDR1 and CDR2 (germline): SGHTA, FQGNSA. The CDR3 bases are TGTGCCAGCAGCTCTGCGGGTAGGGCGAGCACAGATACGCAGTATTTT. This encodes CASSSAGRASTDTQYF.

A few counts support this clone. This chain joins TRBV29-1 and TRBJ2-5, with D maybe TRBD1 (5 bases). CDR3 length: 12 residues. Germline assignment: CDR1 SQVTM and CDR2 ANQGSEA. V was clipped by 1 base and J by 5 bases, with 8 bases between them. The CDR3 loop is CSVEGTTETQYF. CDR3 sequence (DNA): TGCAGCGTTGAAGGGACAACCGAGACCCAGTACTTC.

J is TRBJ2-7 and V is TRBV30; TRBD2 matches at 12 bases. The CDR3 is made up of 14 amino acids. The J segment lost 7 bases and the V segment lost 4 bases, leaving 8 bases of the junction unmatched. Germline lookup yields CDR1 GTSNPN and CDR2 SVGIG (reference sequence). The CDR3: CAWMELAGGVEQYF. DNA for the CDR3: TGTGCCTGGATGGAACTAGCGGGAGGTGTAGAGCAGTACTTC.

The chain has TRBV7-9 and TRBJ1-2; no clear D. Germline CDR1 SEHNR, CDR2 FQNEAQ (reference sequence). This CDR3 region has 14 residues. Trimming pared 5 bases from V and 0 bases from J, leaving 10 bases between. The CDR3 DNA reads TGTGCCAGCAGCGTCATCGAGGCTAACTATGGCTACACCTTC. This translates into CASSVIEANYGYTF.

The chain is built from TRBV9 and TRBJ1-6, with D hard to call. V was clipped by 0 bases and J by 7 bases, with 17 bases between them. Germline V lookup: CDR1 SGDLS, CDR2 YYNGEE. There are 17 residues in the CDR3. CDR3 bases: TGTGCCAGCAGCGTAGCCCCCTCTGCAGTTCCGAATTCACCCCTCCACTTT. This gives the protein CASSVAPSAVPNSPLHF.

There are a few counts of this clone. The chain uses TRBV19 and TRBJ1-1; 10 bases agree with TRBD1. From germline, CDR1 is LNHDA and CDR2 SQIVND (reference sequence). CDR3 length: 14 amino acids. V lost 7 bases, J lost 4 bases, and 6 bases stayed unmatched. The CDR3, as DNA: TGTGCCAGTAATTTGGACAGGGGGAGCACTGAAGCTTTCTTT. It is translated as CASNLDRGSTEAFF.

This clone was recorded at least ten times. The chain is built from TRBV7-3 and TRBJ2-3; tentatively, D is TRBD2 (6 bases). The CDR3 extends over 15 amino acids. Germline lookup yields CDR1 SGHTA and CDR2 FQGTGA. V was shortened by 3 bases and J by 3 bases, with 13 bases between the two germline ends. CDR3 residues: CASSLGLARTDTQYF. CDR3 DNA sequence: TGTGCCAGCAGCTTGGGGCTAGCGAGGACAGATACGCAGTATTTT. Combining the CDR3 with reference TRBV7-3 and TRBJ2-3 gives the whole variable domain GAGVSQTPSNKVTEKGKYVELRCDPISGHTALYWYRQSLGQGPEFLIYFQGTGAADDSGLPNDRFFAVRPEGSVSTLKIQRTERGDSAVYLCASSLGLARTDTQYFGPGTRLTVL.

The rearrangement uses TRBV7-9 and TRBJ2-1; D might be TRBD2 (6 bases). CDR1 and CDR2 from the germline V gene are SEHNR and FQNEAQ (reference sequence). Trimming removed 4 bases at V and 4 bases at J, with 20 bases between. The CDR3 consists of 17 residues. The CDR3 spells CASSSGPGEEPYNEQFF. The CDR3 coding sequence is TGTGCCAGCAGCTCCGGGCCGGGGGAGGAACCTTACAATGAGCAGTTCTTC. The full variable domain, with the rest looked up from reference TRBV7-9 and TRBJ2-1, is DTGVSQNPRHKITKRGQNVTFRCDPISEHNRLYWYRQTLGQGPEFLTYFQNEAQLEKSRLLSDRFSAERPKGSFSTLEIQRTEQGDSAMYLCASSSGPGEEPYNEQFFGPGTRLTVL.

The rearrangement links TRBV3-1 (or the pseudogene TRBV3-2) to TRBJ1-3, with D uncertain. CDR3 length equals 12 residues. Germline assignment: CDR1 LGHDT and CDR2 YNNKEL (reference sequence). Trimming pared 6 bases from V and 11 bases from J, leaving 14 bases between. The CDR3 DNA reads TGTGCCAGCAGGAATTCTAGAGGCTCCATATATTTT. It specifies CASRNSRGSIYF.

The J gene is TRBJ1-2, the V gene TRBV3-1 (or the pseudogene TRBV3-2); no definite D call. Looked up from germline, CDR1 is LGHDT and CDR2 is YNNKEL (reference sequence). This CDR3 has 18 amino acids. The germline V and J ends were trimmed by 0 bases and 3 bases, with 20 bases remaining between them. CDR3 residues: CASSQEMPGRTFDYGYTF. The CDR3 nucleotides read TGTGCCAGCAGCCAAGAAATGCCAGGTCGAACCTTCGACTATGGCTACACCTTC.

This chain joins TRBV9 and TRBJ2-7, with a possible D match to TRBD1 (6 bases). CDR1 and CDR2 (germline): SGDLS, YYNGEE. Trimming removed 3 bases from V and 5 bases from J, with 21 bases in between. This CDR3 spans 16 amino acids. Written as DNA, the CDR3 is TGTGCCAGCAGCGCCGAGTACCAGGGGATGGTCGACGAGCAGTACTTC. Amino acid sequence: CASSAEYQGMVDEQYF.

The chain employs TRBV19 and TRBJ1-2; 10 bases agree with TRBD1. The CDR3 is 15 amino acids. The germline V gene has CDR1 LNHDA and CDR2 SQIVND (reference sequence). V gave up 4 bases and J gave up 6 bases; unmatched junction bases: 8. In DNA form, the CDR3 reads TGTGCCAGTAGTACCCATCCGGACAGGGGGAATGGCTACACCTTC. Protein product: CASSTHPDRGNGYTF.

The J gene is TRBJ1-2, the V gene TRBV2, with a possible D match to TRBD1 (6 bases). Germline assignment: CDR1 SNHLY and CDR2 FYNNEI. The CDR3 is made up of 15 amino acids. V was pared by 7 bases and J by 4 bases, with 19 bases between. The CDR3 DNA reads TGTGCCAGCAAAGAGGGAAAACAGGGCGGCTATGGCTACACCTTC. Amino acids: CASKEGKQGGYGYTF.

This clone was detected only once. This rearrangement joins TRBV20-1 to TRBJ2-1; TRBD2 aligns across 13 bases. This CDR3 comprises 15 residues. In germline, CDR1 is DFQATT, CDR2 SNEGSKA (reference sequence). J was trimmed by 9 bases and V by 3 bases; bases with no gene match: 8. The CDR3 DNA follows: TGCAGTGCTAGTAGGACTAGCGGGAGAGGGAGTGAGCAGTTCTTC. Translated: CSASRTSGRGSEQFF.

This clone has a handful of counts. The chain carries TRBV7-3 and TRBJ2-2; 7 bases agree with TRBD1. Trimming cost V 2 bases and J 13 bases; bases outside gene matches: 4. CDR1 is SGHTA, CDR2 FQGTGA, per germline. The CDR3 totals 12 residues. Written as DNA, the CDR3 is TGTGCCAGCAGCTTAGAGACAGGGTCGCTGTTTTTT. It encodes CASSLETGSLFF.

The chain has TRBV7-3 and TRBJ2-6, with a possible D match to TRBD2 (5 bases). The CDR3 runs 17 residues. Trimming removed 5 bases at V and 1 base at J, with 15 bases between. CDR1 and CDR2 from the germline V gene are SGHTA and FQGTGA. CDR3 nucleotide sequence: TGTGCCAGCAGCCCTAAGCCGGGCGGGTCTGGGGCCAACGTCCTGACTTTC. Protein sequence: CASSPKPGGSGANVLTF.

This chain joins TRBV6-1 and TRBJ2-1, with TRBD2 matching 11 bases. Per germline, CDR1 MNHNS and CDR2 SASEGT. With 3 bases clipped from V and 7 bases from J, the junction kept 8 bases outside the gene matches. The CDR3 is 16 residues long. CDR3 coding DNA: TGTGCCAGCAGTGATGGACCTTTAGCGGGAGGGAATGAGCAGTTCTTC. Its protein is CASSDGPLAGGNEQFF.

The V call is TRBV6-5, the J call TRBJ1-2, with 9 nucleotides matching TRBD1. Germline loops: CDR1 MNHEY, CDR2 SVGAGI. Trimming at V came to 5 bases and at J to 12 bases, leaving 16 bases not matched to a gene. This CDR3 comprises 15 residues. Here the CDR3 reads CASSRTGTGLVVDTF. The CDR3 coding sequence is TGTGCCAGCAGTCGCACCGGGACAGGGTTGGTGGTGGACACCTTC.

The V and J genes are TRBV4-2 and TRBJ2-7, with 9 positions matching TRBD2. CDR3 size: 15 residues. Losses at the gene ends were 1 base for V and 2 bases for J; bases not matched to a gene: 3. Germline V CDR1 and CDR2: LGHNA, YNFKEQ. DNA for the CDR3: TGTGCCAGCAGCCAAGCGGCGGGAGGGACCTACGAGCAGTACTTC. Its protein is CASSQAAGGTYEQYF.

V is TRBV5-5 and J is TRBJ2-1; D is undetermined. Trimming pared 2 bases from V and 4 bases from J, leaving 7 bases between. The CDR3 loop spans 13 amino acids. In germline, CDR1 is SGHKS, CDR2 YYEKEE (reference sequence). The CDR3 nucleotides read TGTGCCAGCAGCTTAGCCATTTACAATGAGCAGTTCTTC. As protein: CASSLAIYNEQFF.

J is TRBJ1-5 and V is TRBV7-2, with D perhaps TRBD1 (6 bases). There are 15 residues in the CDR3. From germline, CDR1 is SGHTA and CDR2 FQGNSA. V lost 1 base, J lost 0 bases, and 7 bases lay in between. CDR3 DNA sequence: TGTGCCAGCAGCTTAGAAGGGGGTAGCAATCAGCCCCAGCATTTT. Residues: CASSLEGGSNQPQHF.

DNA for the CDR3: TGTGCCAGCAGCCTCGGACTAGATGACAAGCAGTTCTTC. This gives the protein CASSLGLDDKQFF. This chain uses TRBV9 with TRBJ2-1; 7 nucleotides agree with TRBD2. The CDR3 spans 13 residues. Losses at the gene ends were 4 bases for V and 11 bases for J; bases not matched to a gene: 9. Per the germline V gene, CDR1 is SGDLS and CDR2 is YYNGEE.

In its sample, this clone was seen a few times. This chain connects TRBV4-1 to TRBJ2-7; 9 bases match TRBD1. CDR3 length: 15 amino acids. V lost 4 bases and J lost 3; bases outside the gene matches: 7. Germline lookup yields CDR1 MGHRA and CDR2 YSYEKL. The CDR3 loop is CASSLQGARVYEQYF. Here the CDR3 DNA reads TGCGCCAGCAGCCTACAGGGGGCACGAGTCTACGAGCAGTACTTC.